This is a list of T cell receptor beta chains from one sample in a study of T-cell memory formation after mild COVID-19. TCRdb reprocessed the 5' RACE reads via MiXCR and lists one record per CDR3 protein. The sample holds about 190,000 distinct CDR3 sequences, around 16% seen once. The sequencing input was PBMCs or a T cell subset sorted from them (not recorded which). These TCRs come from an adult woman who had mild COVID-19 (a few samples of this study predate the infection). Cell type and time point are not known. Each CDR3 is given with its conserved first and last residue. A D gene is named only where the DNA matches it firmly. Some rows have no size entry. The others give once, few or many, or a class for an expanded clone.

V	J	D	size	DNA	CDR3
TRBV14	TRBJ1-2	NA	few	TGTGCCAGCAGCCAAGATGTGGGTCTCTATGGCTACACCTTC	CASSQDVGLYGYTF
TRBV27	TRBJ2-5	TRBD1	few	TGTGCCAGCAGTTTATTGGGGACAGGCCAAGAGACCCAGTACTTC	CASSLLGTGQETQYF
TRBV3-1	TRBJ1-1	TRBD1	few	TGTGCCAGCAGCCAGTACAGGGGAAGGTTAACTGAAGCTTTCTTT	CASSQYRGRLTEAFF
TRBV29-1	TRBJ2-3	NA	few	TGCAGCGTTGGAATTAGCGGAAGGACAGATACGCAGTATTTT	CSVGISGRTDTQYF
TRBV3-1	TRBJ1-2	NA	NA	TGTGCCAGCAGCCAAGATATAGGCAAACCTAACTATGGCTACACCTTC	CASSQDIGKPNYGYTF
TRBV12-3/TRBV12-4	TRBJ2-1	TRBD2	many	TGTGCCAGCAGTAAGAATGAGCGGGGTGAGCAGTTCTTC	CASSKNERGEQFF
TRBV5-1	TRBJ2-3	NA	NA	TGCGCCAGCAGCTTGTGGACGCGGAAAGGGAGCGGGTGGGCTAGGAATACGCAGTATTTT	CASSLWTRKGSGWARNTQYF
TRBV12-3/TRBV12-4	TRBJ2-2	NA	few	TGTGCCAGCAGTTCCATAGGGTCGGGGGAGCTGTTTTTT	CASSSIGSGELFF
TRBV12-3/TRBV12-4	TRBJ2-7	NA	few	TGTGCCAGCAGTTTACGGTGGGGGGGCTGGTACGAGCAGTACTTC	CASSLRWGGWYEQYF
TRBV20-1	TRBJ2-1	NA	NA	TGCAGTGCTAGTGGGAGAACCTACAATGAGCAGTTCTTC	CSASGRTYNEQFF
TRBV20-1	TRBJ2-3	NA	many	TGCAGTGCCGCGACTAGCACAGATACGCAGTATTTT	CSAATSTDTQYF
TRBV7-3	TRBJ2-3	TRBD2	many	TGTGCCAGCAGCTTGGGGGGGTCAGATACGCAGTATTTT	CASSLGGSDTQYF
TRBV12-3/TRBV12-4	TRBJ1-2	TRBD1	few	TGTGCCAGCACCCGGACAGGGGTCTATGGCTACACCTTC	CASTRTGVYGYTF
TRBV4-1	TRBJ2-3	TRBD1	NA	TGCGCCAGCAGCGCGGGACAGGGTGAGGTTGATACGCAGTATTTT	CASSAGQGEVDTQYF
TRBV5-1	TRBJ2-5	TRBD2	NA	TGCGCCAGCAGCTTCCCCGGGACTACCCAAGAGACCCAGTACTTC	CASSFPGTTQETQYF
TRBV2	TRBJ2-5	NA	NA	TGTGCCAGCCTGCGGGAAGGGGAGGAGACCCAGTACTTC	CASLREGEETQYF
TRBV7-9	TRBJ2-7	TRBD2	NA	TGTGCCAGCAGCTTCGCCCGGACGGGGGGGCACGAGCAGTACTTC	CASSFARTGGHEQYF
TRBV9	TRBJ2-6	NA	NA	TGTGCCAGCAGCGTATGGAAGACCGGGGCCAACGTCCTGACTTTC	CASSVWKTGANVLTF
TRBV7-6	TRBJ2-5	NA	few	TGTGCCAGCAGCTTAGAGTACAGCTACGAAGAGACCCAGTACTTC	CASSLEYSYEETQYF
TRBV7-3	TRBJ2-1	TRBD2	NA	TGTGCCAGCAGTCCGGGACTAGCGGGAGTGGCGTCCTACAATGAGCAGTTCTTC	CASSPGLAGVASYNEQFF
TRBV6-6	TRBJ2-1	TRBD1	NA	TGTGCCAGCAGTTCGCCCTTCTCAGACAGGGTTCGTTTCAATGAGCAGTTCTTC	CASSSPFSDRVRFNEQFF
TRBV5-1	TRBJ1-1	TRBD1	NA	TGCGCCAGCAGCTCTTGGACAGGAGTGAACACTGAAGCTTTCTTT	CASSSWTGVNTEAFF
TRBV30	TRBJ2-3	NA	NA	TGTGCCTGGAGTCGCAGTCAATATACGCAGTATTTT	CAWSRSQYTQYF
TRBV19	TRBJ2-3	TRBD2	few	TGTGCCAGTAGCCCTCCGGCGCGGGGGGGCACAGATACGCAGTATTTT	CASSPPARGGTDTQYF
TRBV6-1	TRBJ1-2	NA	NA	TGTGCCAGCATCCGACAGGATAGGTCGTACTATGGCTACACCTTC	CASIRQDRSYYGYTF
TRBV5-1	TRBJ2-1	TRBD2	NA	TGCGCCAGCAGCCTGGGACTAGCGGGAGTGCGTGAGCAGTTCTTC	CASSLGLAGVREQFF
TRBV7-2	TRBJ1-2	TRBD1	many	TGTGCCAGCAGCTCGACAGGGGGGTATGGCTACACCTTC	CASSSTGGYGYTF
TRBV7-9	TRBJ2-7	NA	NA	TGTGCCAGCAGCTTTGCTGGCGGGATCTCCTACGAGCAGTACTTC	CASSFAGGISYEQYF
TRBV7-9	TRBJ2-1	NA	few	TGTGCCAGCAAGTACCGGAGCCTTGAGCAGTTCTTC	CASKYRSLEQFF
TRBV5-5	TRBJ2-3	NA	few	TGTGCCAGCAGCGTGCTGGGGGATACGCAGTATTTT	CASSVLGDTQYF
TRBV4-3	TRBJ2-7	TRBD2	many	TGCGCCAGCAGCCAAGAGACCGGGACTAGTCTGTACTTC	CASSQETGTSLYF
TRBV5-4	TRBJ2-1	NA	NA	TGTGCCAGCAGCTTCTCGCGAAAGGGCAGCACGATTGAGCAGTTCTTC	CASSFSRKGSTIEQFF
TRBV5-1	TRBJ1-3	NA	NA	TGCGCCAGCAGCTTGGGTCAGGGGAGCACCATATATTTT	CASSLGQGSTIYF
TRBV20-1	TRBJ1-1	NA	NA	TGCAGTGCTAGGGGCGGACAGCAGAACACTGAAGCTTTCTTT	CSARGGQQNTEAFF
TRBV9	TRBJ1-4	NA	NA	TGTGCCAGCAGCGTAGGATCATCCGGTGCCCAGGCTAATGAAAAACTGTTTTTT	CASSVGSSGAQANEKLFF
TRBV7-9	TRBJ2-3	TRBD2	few	TGTGCCAGCAGCTTAGCAGGGCTAGCGGATAGCACAGATACGCAGTATTTT	CASSLAGLADSTDTQYF
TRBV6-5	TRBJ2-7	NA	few	TGTGCCAGCAGTTATTCCGGGGGGCCAGTATACGAGCAGTACTTC	CASSYSGGPVYEQYF
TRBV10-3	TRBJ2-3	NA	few	TGTGCCATCAGTGAGTCGGCTACGTCGGGCACAGATACGCAGTATTTT	CAISESATSGTDTQYF
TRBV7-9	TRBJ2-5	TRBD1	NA	TGTGCCAGCAGCGACGGGACAGGGGGCGGTGAGACCCAGTACTTC	CASSDGTGGGETQYF
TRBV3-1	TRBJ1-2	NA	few	TGTGCCAGCAGCCGGGAGCAGACAGGCCTTACAGGTGGCTACACCTTC	CASSREQTGLTGGYTF
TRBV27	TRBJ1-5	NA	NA	TGTGCCAGCAGTCCATATAGAGGCAACAATCAGCCCCAGCATTTT	CASSPYRGNNQPQHF
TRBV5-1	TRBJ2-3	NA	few	TGCGCCAGCAGCGGCGGAGGGACGCTAGATACGCAGTATTTT	CASSGGGTLDTQYF
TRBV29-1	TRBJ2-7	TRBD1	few	TGCAGCGTTGTTGGGACCGGGACAGGGAGTTACGAGCAGTACTTC	CSVVGTGTGSYEQYF
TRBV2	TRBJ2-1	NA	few	TGTGCCAGCAGTGAAAACTCCAATGAGCAGTTCTTC	CASSENSNEQFF
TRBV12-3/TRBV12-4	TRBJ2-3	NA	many	TGTGCCAGCACCCCGGCCGGACAAGGCACAGATACGCAGTATTTT	CASTPAGQGTDTQYF
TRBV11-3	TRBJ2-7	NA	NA	TGTGACAGCAGCTTAGTTGACCACGAGCAGTACTTC	CDSSLVDHEQYF
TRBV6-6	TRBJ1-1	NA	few	TGTGCCAGCAGTTACGATCTACAGGGGAACACTGAAGCTTTCTTT	CASSYDLQGNTEAFF